These 16 T cell receptor beta chains originate from one sample sequenced in a study of CD8 T cells in ankylosing spondylitis. A single record per CDR3 protein comes from TCRdb applying MiXCR to the 5' RACE reads. This sample has 150,000 to 200,000 distinct CDR3 sequences, with 10% to 15% found just once. The sequenced material came from blood, either unsorted or a sorted T cell fraction (not recorded which). Source of these receptors: a female donor with ankylosing spondylitis or in good health (not recorded which).

The rearrangement joins TRBV5-4 to TRBJ2-5; TRBD2 agrees at 12 bases. J gave up 8 bases and V 4 bases, and 6 bases lay outside the gene matches. CDR3 size: 14 residues. Germline loops: CDR1 SGHNT, CDR2 YYREEE (reference sequence). The CDR3 region is CASSTRLAGDTQYF. The CDR3 nucleotides read TGTGCCAGCAGCACTCGACTAGCGGGAGATACCCAGTACTTC.

The rearrangement joins TRBV5-5 to TRBJ1-6; a weak D match, TRBD1 (5 bases). V lost 1 base, J lost 12 bases, and 20 bases lay in between. In germline, CDR1 is SGHKS, CDR2 YYEKEE (reference sequence). The CDR3 is 16 residues long. The CDR3 DNA reads as TGTGCCAGCAGCTTGAAAGCGGGCTCCCGAGGGGAACCCCTCCACTTT. Translation gives CASSLKAGSRGEPLHF.

This clonotype was seen ten or more times. This rearrangement joins TRBV11-2 to TRBJ1-5, with a tentative D call TRBD1 (5 bases). The CDR3 loop spans 19 amino acids. Trimming shortened V by 1 base and J by 0 bases, and 19 bases separated the two germline ends. Germline loops: CDR1 SGHAT, CDR2 FQNNGV. The DNA of the CDR3 is TGTGCCAGCAGCTTAGTTCCTCCGGGACCCCGGGATAGCAATCAGCCCCAGCATTTT. It specifies CASSLVPPGPRDSNQPQHF.

In this sample, this clonotype turned up a few times. The V call is TRBV7-9, the J call TRBJ1-1; perhaps TRBD1 as D (5 bases). The germline V gene has CDR1 SEHNR and CDR2 FQNEAQ (reference sequence). This CDR3 has 14 residues. With 3 bases removed from V and 3 bases from J, the gap between germline ends came to 11 bases. The CDR3 loop reads CASSLWGSDTEAFF. The CDR3 region has the DNA TGTGCCAGCAGCTTGTGGGGGTCGGACACTGAAGCTTTCTTT.

There are many counts of this clonotype. This chain joins TRBV18 and TRBJ2-1, with a weak D call TRBD1 (5 bases). CDR3 length: 15 residues. The V and J ends lost 8 bases and 2 bases respectively, with 16 bases between them. CDR1 is KGHSH and CDR2 is LQKENI in the germline V gene. The CDR3 region is CASNPQGNPYNEQFF. CDR3 coding DNA: TGTGCCAGCAACCCCCAGGGTAACCCCTACAATGAGCAGTTCTTC.

This clonotype was counted a few times. This clone may be a read error of a much larger clone one base away. The genes are TRBV12-3 or TRBV12-4 and TRBJ2-2; D gene uncertain. CDR3 length: 12 amino acids. This chain's CDR3 is CAGSLVAGELFF. The CDR3 nucleotides are TGTGCCGGCAGTTTAGTCGCCGGGGAGCTGTTTTTT.

This clonotype was seen at least ten times. The J gene is TRBJ2-4, the V gene TRBV4-2, with 7 bases fitting TRBD1. Germline CDR1 and CDR2: LGHNA and YNFKEQ. The CDR3 runs 19 residues. Trimming removed 8 bases from V and 3 bases from J; junction bases left unmatched: 22. The CDR3 loop is CASESRPQGYPLGKNIQYF. DNA for the CDR3: TGTGCCAGCGAATCACGCCCACAGGGGTACCCTCTTGGCAAAAACATTCAGTACTTC.

The genes are TRBV20-1 and TRBJ2-1; the D gene is possibly TRBD2 (5 bases). The CDR3 consists of 15 residues. CDR1 DFQATT and CDR2 SNEGSKA come from the germline V gene (reference sequence). Trimming shortened V by 0 bases and J by 6 bases, and 15 bases separated the two germline ends. CDR3 in DNA: TGCAGTGCTAGAGATCCCGCCCTAGCATCCAATGAGCAGTTCTTC. Its protein product is CSARDPALASNEQFF.

This clonotype was detected ten times or more. The chain is built from TRBV27 and TRBJ2-7; 12 nucleotides line up with TRBD2. This CDR3 region has 16 residues. Germline CDR1 reads MNHEY; CDR2 reads SMNVEV (reference sequence). With V trimmed by 5 bases and J by 7 bases, 12 bases remained unmatched. DNA of the CDR3: TGTGCCAGCAGTCCATTCCTACTAGCGGGAGGTTCTGAGCAGTACTTC. Translation gives CASSPFLLAGGSEQYF.

The chain joins TRBV7-8 to TRBJ2-3; D remains ambiguous. This CDR3 region has 17 residues. Germline V lookup: CDR1 SGHVS, CDR2 FQNEAQ. Trimming stripped 0 bases from V and 4 bases from J, with 17 bases between. CDR3 bases: TGTGCCAGCAGCTTAGCCATCCTGTTAACCGGCGCAGATACGCAGTATTTT. As protein: CASSLAILLTGADTQYF.

This clonotype was observed at least ten times. V gene TRBV20-1 combines with J gene TRBJ1-1; tentative D call: TRBD1 (5 bases). CDR3 length: 12 amino acids. The germline V gene encodes CDR1 DFQATT and CDR2 SNEGSKA (reference sequence). The ends were cut back, 8 bases at V and 1 base at J, with 11 bases in the middle. As DNA, the CDR3 is TGCAGTTGTGACAGACCGAACACTGAAGCTTTCTTT. Its translation is CSCDRPNTEAFF.

This clonotype was observed a few times. The chain has TRBV12-3 or TRBV12-4 and TRBJ2-2; D might be TRBD1 or TRBD2, each matching 5 bases. Deletions cut 5 bases from V and 1 base from J, with 8 bases between. The CDR3 is 14 residues long. CDR3 nucleotides: TGTGCCAGCAGTGGGACCTTGAACACCGGGGAGCTGTTTTTT. As protein: CASSGTLNTGELFF.

On this clonotype: A much larger clone lies one base from this, so it may be a read error. This chain connects TRBV12-3 or TRBV12-4 to TRBJ1-2; the match to TRBD1 covers 8 bases. This CDR3 is 13 amino acids long. With 4 bases clipped from V and 7 bases from J, the junction kept 5 bases outside the gene matches. CDR3 amino acids: CASSSPDRAGYTF. In nucleotides, the CDR3 is TGTGCCAGCAGTTCCCCGGACAGGGCTGGCTACACCTTC.

This clonotype was recorded many times. CDR3 bases: TGTGCCAGCACCCATTCCGAAGTTAACTCACCCCTCCACTTT. As protein: CASTHSEVNSPLHF. The V gene is TRBV27, the J gene TRBJ1-6, with D uncertain. The V and J ends lost 7 bases and 10 bases respectively, with 17 bases between them. Germline V gene data show CDR1 as MNHEY and CDR2 as SMNVEV (reference sequence). CDR3 length: 14 residues.

This clonotype was detected ten times or more. The chain employs TRBV24-1 and TRBJ2-2, with D unclear. Trimming took 12 bases from V and 0 from J, leaving 7 bases between them. Germline V CDR1 and CDR2: KGHDR, SFDVKD. This CDR3 comprises 12 residues. In nucleotides, the CDR3 is TGTGCCTCCGGAACGAACACCGGGGAGCTGTTTTTT. Its translation: CASGTNTGELFF.

The chain joins TRBV20-1 to TRBJ2-1; D perhaps matches TRBD2 (6 bases). The CDR3 runs 17 residues. V was cut by 1 base and J by 3 bases, with 19 bases left in between. Germline V gene lookup returns CDR1 DFQATT and CDR2 SNEGSKA (reference sequence). The CDR3 loop is CSARASRGVEGYNEQFF. The CDR3 nucleotides are TGCAGTGCTAGAGCTTCTAGGGGCGTGGAGGGCTACAATGAGCAGTTCTTC.